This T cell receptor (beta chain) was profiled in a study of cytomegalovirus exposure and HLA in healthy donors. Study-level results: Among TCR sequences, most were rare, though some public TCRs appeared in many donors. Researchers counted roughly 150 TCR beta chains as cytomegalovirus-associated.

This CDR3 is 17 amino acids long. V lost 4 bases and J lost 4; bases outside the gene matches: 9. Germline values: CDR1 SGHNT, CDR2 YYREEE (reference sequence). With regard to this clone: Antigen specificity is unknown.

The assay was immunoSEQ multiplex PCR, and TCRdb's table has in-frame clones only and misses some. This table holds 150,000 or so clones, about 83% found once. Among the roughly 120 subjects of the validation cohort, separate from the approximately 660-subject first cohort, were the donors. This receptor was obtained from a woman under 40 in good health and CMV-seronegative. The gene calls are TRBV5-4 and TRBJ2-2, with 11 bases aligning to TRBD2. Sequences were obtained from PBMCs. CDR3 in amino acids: CASSAGELAGGTGELFF. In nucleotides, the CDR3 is TGTGCCAGCAGCGCCGGGGAGCTAGCGGGGGGCACCGGGGAGCTGTTTTTT.